Listed here are 7 T cell receptor beta chains from one sample, sequenced in a study of blood T cell repertoires in COVID-19. Repertoires were generated with immunoSEQ multiplex PCR, while TCRdb's copy carries only in-frame clones and drops some. This table has approximately 280,000 clones, around nine tenths appearing once. The sample was peripheral blood. The source of these receptors is a middle-aged man with acute or convalescent COVID-19.

The V gene is TRBV27, the J gene TRBJ2-6, with 9 bases aligning to TRBD2. CDR1 and CDR2 (germline): MNHEY, SMNVEV (reference sequence). The V gene end was trimmed by 5 bases and the J gene end by 0 bases; junction bases not matched to a gene: 8. The CDR3 covers 18 residues. CDR3 loop: CASSNRLAVLSGANVLTF. The CDR3 nucleotides read TGTGCCAGCAGTAACCGACTAGCGGTACTCTCTGGGGCCAACGTCCTGACTTTC.

The sample holds one count of this clone. The rearrangement joins TRBV7-8 to TRBJ1-1, with TRBD1 as a possible D gene (6 bases). The CDR3 runs 16 residues. Germline CDR1 SGHVS, CDR2 FQNEAQ. V was cut by 0 bases and J by 2 bases, with 13 bases left in between. The CDR3, as DNA: TGTGCCAGCAGCTTAGCGCGGGCAGGGGTAAACACTGAAGCTTTCTTT. Protein sequence: CASSLARAGVNTEAFF.

The V and J genes are TRBV7-9 and TRBJ1-2; TRBD1 might be the D (6 bases). The V gene's germline CDR1 is SEHNR and CDR2 FQNEAQ (reference sequence). CDR3 length: 13 amino acids. Trimming removed 5 bases from V and 4 bases from J, with 11 bases in between. The CDR3, as DNA: TGTGCCAGCAGCCCAACAGGGATCTATGGCTACACCTTC. Amino acid sequence: CASSPTGIYGYTF.

The chain recombines TRBV19 with TRBJ2-6; D is perhaps TRBD2 (5 bases). CDR1 and CDR2 (germline): LNHDA, SQIVND (reference sequence). The V end lost 1 base, the J end lost 2 bases, and 12 bases lay between the germline ends. This CDR3 is 17 amino acids long. This chain's CDR3 is CASSIAGWQAGANVLTF. DNA of the CDR3: TGTGCCAGTAGTATAGCGGGGTGGCAGGCTGGGGCCAACGTCCTGACTTTC.

There are a few counts of this clone. The genes are TRBV5-1 and TRBJ1-1, with 10 bases lining up with TRBD1. The V gene end was trimmed by 2 bases and the J gene end by 3 bases; junction bases not matched to a gene: 4. The length of the CDR3 is 15 residues. Germline V lookup: CDR1 SGHRS, CDR2 YFSETQ. The CDR3 loop is CASSLSGTGDTEAFF. The CDR3 DNA is TGCGCCAGCAGCTTATCCGGGACAGGGGACACTGAAGCTTTCTTT. Supplemented by reference TRBV5-1 and TRBJ1-1, the full variable domain reads KAGVTQTPRYLIKTRGQQVTLSCSPISGHRSVSWYQQTPGQGLQFLFEYFSETQRNKGNFPGRFSGRQFSNSRSEMNVSTLELGDSALYLCASSLSGTGDTEAFFGQGTRLTVV.

The gene calls are TRBV19 and TRBJ1-5; D unclear. Germline values: CDR1 LNHDA, CDR2 SQIVND (reference sequence). The CDR3 has 14 residues. With 11 bases removed from V and 3 bases from J, the gap between germline ends came to 17 bases. CDR3 region: CASLPVGINQPQHF. The CDR3 region has the DNA TGTGCCTCCTTACCGGTCGGGATCAATCAGCCCCAGCATTTT. The full variable domain, rest sourced from reference TRBV19 and TRBJ1-5, is DGGITQSPKYLFRKEGQNVTLSCEQNLNHDAMYWYRQDPGQGLRLIYYSQIVNDFQKGDIAEGYSVSREKKESFPLTVTSAQKNPTAFYLCASLPVGINQPQHFGDGTRLSIL.

The V and J genes are TRBV2 and TRBJ1-1; D gene ambiguous. The CDR3 extends over 14 amino acids. Germline lookup yields CDR1 SNHLY and CDR2 FYNNEI. The germline V and J ends were trimmed by 3 bases and 7 bases, with 15 bases remaining between them. The CDR3 nucleotides read TGTGCCAGCAGTGAGAGGGCCTTATCCCATGAAGCTTTCTTT. Encoded protein: CASSERALSHEAFF.